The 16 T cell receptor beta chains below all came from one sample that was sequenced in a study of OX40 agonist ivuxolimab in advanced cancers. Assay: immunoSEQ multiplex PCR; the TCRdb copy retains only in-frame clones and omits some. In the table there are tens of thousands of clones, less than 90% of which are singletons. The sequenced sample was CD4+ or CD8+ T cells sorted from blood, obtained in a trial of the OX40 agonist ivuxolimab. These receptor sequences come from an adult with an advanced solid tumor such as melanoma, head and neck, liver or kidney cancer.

CDR3 sequence: CASSPGRGNEQFF. The CDR3 DNA follows: TGTGCCAGCAGTCCCGGGAGGGGTAATGAGCAGTTCTTC. The genes are TRBV27 and TRBJ2-1, with 8 bases that match TRBD2. CDR1 is MNHEY and CDR2 is SMNVEV in the germline V gene (reference sequence). The CDR3 has 13 residues. The ends lost 5 bases at V and 7 bases at J; junction bases unmatched: 4.

The CDR3 region is CATTSGLAGMGQETQYF. CDR3 DNA sequence: TGTGCCACCACTTCAGGACTAGCGGGAATGGGCCAAGAGACCCAGTACTTC. The chain couples TRBV28 to TRBJ2-5; TRBD2 agrees at 12 bases. The V gene's germline CDR1 is MDHEN and CDR2 SYDVKM. With 10 bases clipped from V and 1 base from J, the junction kept 13 bases outside the gene matches. This CDR3 has 17 residues.

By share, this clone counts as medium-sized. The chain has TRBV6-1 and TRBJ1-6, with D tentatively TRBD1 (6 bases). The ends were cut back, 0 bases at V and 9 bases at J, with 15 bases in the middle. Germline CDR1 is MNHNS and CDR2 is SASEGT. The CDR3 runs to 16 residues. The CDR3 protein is CASSEATGFGGSPLHF. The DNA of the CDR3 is TGTGCCAGCAGTGAAGCCACAGGGTTTGGCGGTTCACCCCTCCACTTT.

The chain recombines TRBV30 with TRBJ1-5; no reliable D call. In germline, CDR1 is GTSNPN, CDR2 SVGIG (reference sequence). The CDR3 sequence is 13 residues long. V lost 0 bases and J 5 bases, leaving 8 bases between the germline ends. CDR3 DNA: TGTGCCTGGAGTGTAGCAGGCGATCAGCCCCAGCATTTT. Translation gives CAWSVAGDQPQHF.

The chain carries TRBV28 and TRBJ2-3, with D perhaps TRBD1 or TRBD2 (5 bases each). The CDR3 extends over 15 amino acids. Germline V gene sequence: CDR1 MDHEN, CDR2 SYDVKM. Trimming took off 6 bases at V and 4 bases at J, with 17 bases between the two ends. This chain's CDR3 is CASSYIGTVPDTQYF. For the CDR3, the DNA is TGTGCCAGCAGCTACATCGGGACCGTTCCAGATACGCAGTATTTT.

For the CDR3, the DNA is TGCAGCGTTATGAGGTTACTGACAACCAGCACAGATACGCAGTATTTT. This translates into CSVMRLLTTSTDTQYF. The chain recombines TRBV29-1 with TRBJ2-3, with D unclear. The CDR3 loop spans 16 amino acids. The V end was cut by 5 bases, the J end by 0 bases, with 18 bases between. In germline, CDR1 is SQVTM, CDR2 ANQGSEA.

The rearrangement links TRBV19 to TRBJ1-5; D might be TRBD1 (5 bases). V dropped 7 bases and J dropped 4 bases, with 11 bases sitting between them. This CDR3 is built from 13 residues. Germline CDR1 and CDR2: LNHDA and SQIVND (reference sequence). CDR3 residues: CASNGGMNQPQHF. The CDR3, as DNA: TGTGCCAGTAACGGGGGTATGAATCAGCCCCAGCATTTT. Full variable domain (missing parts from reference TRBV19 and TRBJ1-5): DGGITQSPKYLFRKEGQNVTLSCEQNLNHDAMYWYRQDPGQGLRLIYYSQIVNDFQKGDIAEGYSVSREKKESFPLTVTSAQKNPTAFYLCASNGGMNQPQHFGDGTRLSIL.

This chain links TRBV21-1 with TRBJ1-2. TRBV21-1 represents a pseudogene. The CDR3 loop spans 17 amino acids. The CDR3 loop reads CASSFSSTDASDYGYTF. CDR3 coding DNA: TGTGCCAGCAGCTTTTCGAGCACGGACGCATCGGACTATGGCTACACCTTC.

Written as DNA, the CDR3 is TGTGCCAGCAGCTCCCGACTAGCGGCACAAGAGACCCAGTACTTC. Protein: CASSSRLAAQETQYF. The chain is built from TRBV7-9 and TRBJ2-5; TRBD2 matches 9 bases. Trimming cost V 4 bases and J 2 bases; bases outside gene matches: 5. The germline V gene has CDR1 SEHNR and CDR2 FQNEAQ (reference sequence). CDR3 length: 15 amino acids.

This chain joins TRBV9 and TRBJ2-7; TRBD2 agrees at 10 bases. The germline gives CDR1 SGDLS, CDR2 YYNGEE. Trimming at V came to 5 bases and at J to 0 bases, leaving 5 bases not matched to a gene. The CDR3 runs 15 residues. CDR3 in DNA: TGTGCCAGCAGTTTTAGCGGGGGGAGCTCCTACGAGCAGTACTTC. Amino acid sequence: CASSFSGGSSYEQYF. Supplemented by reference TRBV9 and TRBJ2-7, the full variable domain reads DSGVTQTPKHLITATGQRVTLRCSPRSGDLSVYWYQQSLDQGLQFLIQYYNGEERAKGNILERFSAQQFPDLHSELNLSSLELGDSALYFCASSFSGGSSYEQYFGPGTRLTVT.

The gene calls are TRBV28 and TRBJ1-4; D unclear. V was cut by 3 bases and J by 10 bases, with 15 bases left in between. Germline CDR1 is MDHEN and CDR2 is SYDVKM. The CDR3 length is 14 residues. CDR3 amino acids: CASSFEAGPAKLFF. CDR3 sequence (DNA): TGTGCCAGCAGTTTCGAGGCAGGACCGGCAAAACTGTTTTTT. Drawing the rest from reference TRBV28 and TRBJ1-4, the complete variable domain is DVKVTQSSRYLVKRTGEKVFLECVQDMDHENMFWYRQDPGLGLRLIYFSYDVKMKEKGDIPEGYSVSREKKERFSLILESASTNQTSMYLCASSFEAGPAKLFFGSGTQLSVL.

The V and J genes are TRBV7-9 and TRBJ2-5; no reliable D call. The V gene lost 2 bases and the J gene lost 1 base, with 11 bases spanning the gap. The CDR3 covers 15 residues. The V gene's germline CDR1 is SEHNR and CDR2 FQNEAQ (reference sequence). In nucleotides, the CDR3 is TGTGCCAGCAGCTTAACGATGGCAGTCCAAGAGACCCAGTACTTC. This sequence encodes CASSLTMAVQETQYF.

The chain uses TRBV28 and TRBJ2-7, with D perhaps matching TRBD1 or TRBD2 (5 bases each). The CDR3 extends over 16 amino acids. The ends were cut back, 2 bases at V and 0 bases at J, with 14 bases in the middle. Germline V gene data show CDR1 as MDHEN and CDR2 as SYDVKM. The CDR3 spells CASSLDPGTSSYEQYF. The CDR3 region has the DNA TGTGCCAGCAGTTTAGATCCCGGGACGAGCTCCTACGAGCAGTACTTC. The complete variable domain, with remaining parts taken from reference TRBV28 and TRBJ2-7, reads DVKVTQSSRYLVKRTGEKVFLECVQDMDHENMFWYRQDPGLGLRLIYFSYDVKMKEKGDIPEGYSVSREKKERFSLILESASTNQTSMYLCASSLDPGTSSYEQYFGPGTRLTVT.

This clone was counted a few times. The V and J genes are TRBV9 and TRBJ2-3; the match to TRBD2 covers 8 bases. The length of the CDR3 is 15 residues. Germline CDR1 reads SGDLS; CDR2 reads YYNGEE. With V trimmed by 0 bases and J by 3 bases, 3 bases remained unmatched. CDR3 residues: CASSVATGGTDTQYF. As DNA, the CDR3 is TGTGCCAGCAGCGTAGCTACGGGGGGGACAGATACGCAGTATTTT.

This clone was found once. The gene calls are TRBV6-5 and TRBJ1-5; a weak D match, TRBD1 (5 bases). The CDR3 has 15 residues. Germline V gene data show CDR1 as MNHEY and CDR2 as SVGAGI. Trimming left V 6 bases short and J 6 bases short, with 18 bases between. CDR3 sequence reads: CASSPSGTIGQPQHF. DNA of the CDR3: TGTGCCAGCAGCCCTTCTGGGACCATCGGTCAGCCCCAGCATTTT.

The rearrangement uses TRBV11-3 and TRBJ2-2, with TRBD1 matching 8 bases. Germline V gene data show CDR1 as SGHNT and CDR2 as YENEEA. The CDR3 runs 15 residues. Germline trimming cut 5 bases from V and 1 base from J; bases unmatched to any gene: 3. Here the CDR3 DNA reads TGTGCCAGCAGCCAAGACAGGGGGAACACCGGGGAGCTGTTTTTT. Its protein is CASSQDRGNTGELFF.